These T cell receptor beta chains were read from a single sample in a study of blood T cell repertoires in COVID-19. Measured with immunoSEQ multiplex PCR; TCRdb has only the in-frame clones, and not every one. The sample yields over 150,000 clones, around 81% seen once. The sequenced sample consisted of PBMCs or T cells enriched from blood (not recorded which). Receptors originate from a man in his forties or fifties who had recovered from COVID-19. CDR3s include the opening cysteine and the closing phenylalanine or tryptophan. A D gene is named only where the DNA matches it firmly. Size tells how often a clone was seen (once, few, many) or the class of an expanded clone, and some rows leave it out.

d_gene	abundance	v_gene	j_gene	CDR3aa
TRBD1	-	TRBV4-2	TRBJ1-5	CASSQELVGQGKISQPQHF
-	once	TRBV5-1	TRBJ1-3	CASSLAGDGNTIYF
-	-	TRBV30	TRBJ1-5	CAWSVSAASNQPQHF
-	-	TRBV11-2	TRBJ1-6	CAIGLGLHSPLHF
-	-	TRBV19	TRBJ1-2	CASSIAVLETVPKANYGYTF
TRBD1	-	TRBV23-1	TRBJ1-1	CASSQSITGGRDLGMNTEAFF
-	-	TRBV3-1/TRBV3-2	TRBJ1-2	CASSQVRGGSNYGYTF
-	-	TRBV9	TRBJ1-3	CASSGPGQSGNTIYF
-	-	TRBV9	TRBJ2-7	CASSVENESYEQYF
TRBD2	once	TRBV7-3	TRBJ2-3	CASSLRTRGGLADTQYF
TRBD1	-	TRBV10-2	TRBJ1-2	CASSEQGGSGYTF
TRBD1	once	TRBV7-2	TRBJ2-7	CASSPLGQVSYEQYF
-	-	TRBV6-6	TRBJ2-7	CASSYQGSPSLYEQYF
-	once	TRBV4-3	TRBJ1-4	CASSQGSSRRGPSVELFF
TRBD1	-	TRBV10-2	TRBJ2-7	CASTKDRSYEQYF
-	-	TRBV4-2	TRBJ1-2	CASSQAGDYGYTF
TRBD2	-	TRBV24-1	TRBJ2-3	CATSDPGLAGTDTQYF
TRBD1	few	TRBV2	TRBJ1-6	CASRPGDSVSPLHF
-	-	TRBV18	TRBJ2-5	CASSPQRLGRGTQYF
TRBD1	-	TRBV10-2	TRBJ1-5	CASKGAPGNQPQHF
TRBD2	-	TRBV2	TRBJ2-5	CASRGLAGGGETQYF
-	-	TRBV11-2	TRBJ1-3	CASSLSTGNTIYF
-	-	TRBV3-1/TRBV3-2	TRBJ1-6	CASSRLPPPSSYNSPLHF
-	-	TRBV9	TRBJ1-4	CASSVDRGFNEKLFF
TRBD1	once	TRBV6-5	TRBJ1-1	CASSYRKGQMNTEAFF
-	-	TRBV4-2	TRBJ1-1	CASSQGSSVQITEAFF
-	few	TRBV4-1	TRBJ1-5	CASSQGDVAGQPQHF